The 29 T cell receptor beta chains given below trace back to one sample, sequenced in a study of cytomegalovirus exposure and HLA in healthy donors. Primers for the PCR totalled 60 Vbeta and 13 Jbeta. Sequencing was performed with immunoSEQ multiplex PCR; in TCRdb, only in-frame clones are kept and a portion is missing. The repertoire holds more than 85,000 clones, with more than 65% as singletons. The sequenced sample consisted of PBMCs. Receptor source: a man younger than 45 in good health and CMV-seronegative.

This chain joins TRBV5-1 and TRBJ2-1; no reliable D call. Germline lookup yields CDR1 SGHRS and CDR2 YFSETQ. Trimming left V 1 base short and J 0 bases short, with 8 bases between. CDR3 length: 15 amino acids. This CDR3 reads CASSLFSSSYNEQFF. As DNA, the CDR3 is TGCGCCAGCAGCTTGTTTTCGAGCTCCTACAATGAGCAGTTCTTC.

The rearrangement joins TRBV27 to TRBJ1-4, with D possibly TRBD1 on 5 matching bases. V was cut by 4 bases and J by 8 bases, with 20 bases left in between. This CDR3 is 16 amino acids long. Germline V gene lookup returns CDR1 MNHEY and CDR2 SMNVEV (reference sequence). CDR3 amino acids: CASSSSPPRKGEKLFF. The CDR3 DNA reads TGTGCCAGCAGTTCCTCCCCCCCCCGCAAGGGGGAAAAACTGTTTTTT. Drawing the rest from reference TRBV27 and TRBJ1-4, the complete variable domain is EAQVTQNPRYLITVTGKKLTVTCSQNMNHEYMSWYRQDPGLGLRQIYYSMNVEVTDKGDVPEGYKVSRKEKRNFPLILESPSPNQTSLYFCASSSSPPRKGEKLFFGSGTQLSVL.

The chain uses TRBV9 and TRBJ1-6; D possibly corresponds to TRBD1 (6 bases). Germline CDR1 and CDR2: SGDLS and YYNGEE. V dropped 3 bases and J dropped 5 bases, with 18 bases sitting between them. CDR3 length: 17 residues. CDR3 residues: CASSAFGRGTDNSPLHF. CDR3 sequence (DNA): TGTGCCAGCAGCGCGTTTGGCAGGGGCACGGATAATTCACCCCTCCACTTT. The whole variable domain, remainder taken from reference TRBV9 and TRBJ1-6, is DSGVTQTPKHLITATGQRVTLRCSPRSGDLSVYWYQQSLDQGLQFLIQYYNGEERAKGNILERFSAQQFPDLHSELNLSSLELGDSALYFCASSAFGRGTDNSPLHFGNGTRLTVT.

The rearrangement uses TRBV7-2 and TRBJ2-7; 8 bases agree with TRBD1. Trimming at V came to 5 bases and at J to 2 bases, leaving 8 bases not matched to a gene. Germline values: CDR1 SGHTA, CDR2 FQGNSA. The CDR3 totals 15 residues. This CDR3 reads CASSPGTGGPYEQYF. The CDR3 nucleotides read TGTGCCAGCAGCCCCGGGACAGGTGGGCCCTACGAGCAGTACTTC. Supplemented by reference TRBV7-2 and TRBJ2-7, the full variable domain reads GAGVSQSPSNKVTEKGKDVELRCDPISGHTALYWYRQSLGQGLEFLIYFQGNSAPDKSGLPSDRFSAERTGGSVSTLTIQRTQQEDSAVYLCASSPGTGGPYEQYFGPGTRLTVT.

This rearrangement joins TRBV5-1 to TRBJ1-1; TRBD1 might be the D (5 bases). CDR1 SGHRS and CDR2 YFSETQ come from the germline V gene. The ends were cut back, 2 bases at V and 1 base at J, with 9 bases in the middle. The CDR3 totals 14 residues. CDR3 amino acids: CASSFGHTNTEAFF. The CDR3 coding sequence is TGCGCCAGCAGCTTCGGACATACGAACACTGAAGCTTTCTTT.

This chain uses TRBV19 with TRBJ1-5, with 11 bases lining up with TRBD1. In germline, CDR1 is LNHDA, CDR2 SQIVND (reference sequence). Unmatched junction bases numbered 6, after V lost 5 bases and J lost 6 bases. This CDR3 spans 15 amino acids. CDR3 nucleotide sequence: TGTGCCAGTAGTGGTAGGACAGGGGGCGGTCAGCCCCAGCATTTT. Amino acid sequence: CASSGRTGGGQPQHF.

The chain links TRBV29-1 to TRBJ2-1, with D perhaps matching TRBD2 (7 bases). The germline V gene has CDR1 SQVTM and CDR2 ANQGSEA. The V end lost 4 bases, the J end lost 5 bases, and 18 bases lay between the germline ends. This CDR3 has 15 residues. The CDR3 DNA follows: TGCAGCGTTGCAAGCGGGAATAAGGGGGACAATGAGCAGTTCTTC. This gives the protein CSVASGNKGDNEQFF.

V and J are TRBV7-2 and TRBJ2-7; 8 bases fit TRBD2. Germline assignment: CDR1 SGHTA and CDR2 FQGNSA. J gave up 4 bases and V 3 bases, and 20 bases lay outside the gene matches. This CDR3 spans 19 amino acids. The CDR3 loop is CASSLRKGTFREGFYEQYF. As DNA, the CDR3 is TGTGCCAGCAGCTTGCGAAAGGGGACCTTCCGGGAGGGCTTTTACGAGCAGTACTTC.

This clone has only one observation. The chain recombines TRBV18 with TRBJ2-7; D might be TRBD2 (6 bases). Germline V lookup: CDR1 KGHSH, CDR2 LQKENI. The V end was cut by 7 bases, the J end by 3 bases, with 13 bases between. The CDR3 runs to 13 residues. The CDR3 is CASYQSGSYEQYF. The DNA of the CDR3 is TGTGCCAGCTACCAGTCCGGGAGCTACGAGCAGTACTTC.

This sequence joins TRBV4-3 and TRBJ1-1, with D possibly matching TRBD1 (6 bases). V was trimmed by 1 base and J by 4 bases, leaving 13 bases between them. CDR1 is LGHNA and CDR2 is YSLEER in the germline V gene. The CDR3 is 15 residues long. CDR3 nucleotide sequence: TGCGCCAGCAGCCAAGTTTTCATACAGGGCACTGAAGCTTTCTTT. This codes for CASSQVFIQGTEAFF.

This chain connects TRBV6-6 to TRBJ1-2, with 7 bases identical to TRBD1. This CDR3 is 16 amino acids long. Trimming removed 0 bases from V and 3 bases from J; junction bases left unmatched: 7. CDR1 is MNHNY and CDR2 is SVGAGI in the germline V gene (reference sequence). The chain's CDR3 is CASSYSKGAPDYGYTF. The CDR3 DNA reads TGTGCCAGCAGTTACTCGAAGGGGGCTCCTGACTATGGCTACACCTTC.

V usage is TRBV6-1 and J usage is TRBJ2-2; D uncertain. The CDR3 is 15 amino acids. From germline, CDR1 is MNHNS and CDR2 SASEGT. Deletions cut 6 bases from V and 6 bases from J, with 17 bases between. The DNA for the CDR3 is TGTGCCAGCAGATTAAGACATCTCGCATCCGGGGAGCTGTTTTTT. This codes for CASRLRHLASGELFF.

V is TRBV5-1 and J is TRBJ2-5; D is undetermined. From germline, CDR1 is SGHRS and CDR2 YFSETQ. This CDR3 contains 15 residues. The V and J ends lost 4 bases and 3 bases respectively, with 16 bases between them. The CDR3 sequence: CASSALSETKETQYF. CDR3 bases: TGCGCCAGCAGCGCCTTGAGCGAGACCAAAGAGACCCAGTACTTC. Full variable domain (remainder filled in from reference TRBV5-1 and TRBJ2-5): KAGVTQTPRYLIKTRGQQVTLSCSPISGHRSVSWYQQTPGQGLQFLFEYFSETQRNKGNFPGRFSGRQFSNSRSEMNVSTLELGDSALYLCASSALSETKETQYFGPGTRLLVL.

The CDR3 bases are TGTGCCAGTAGTATGAAAGCAGGCGGGAACTATGGCTACACCTTC. Translation: CASSMKAGGNYGYTF. The rearrangement links TRBV19 to TRBJ1-2; no clear D. The V and J ends lost 3 bases and 2 bases respectively, with 13 bases between them. Germline V gene sequence: CDR1 LNHDA, CDR2 SQIVND (reference sequence). This CDR3 comprises 15 residues.

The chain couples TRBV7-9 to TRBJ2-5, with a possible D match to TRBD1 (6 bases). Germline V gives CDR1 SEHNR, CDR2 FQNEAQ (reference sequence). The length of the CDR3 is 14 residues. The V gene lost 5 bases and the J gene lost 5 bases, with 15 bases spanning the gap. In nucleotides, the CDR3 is TGTGCCAGCAGCCCCTCCATGGGGGCCGAGACCCAGTACTTC. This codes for CASSPSMGAETQYF.

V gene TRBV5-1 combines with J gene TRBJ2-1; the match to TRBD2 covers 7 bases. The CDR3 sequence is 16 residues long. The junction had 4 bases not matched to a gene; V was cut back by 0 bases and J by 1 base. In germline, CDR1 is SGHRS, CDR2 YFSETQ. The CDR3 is CASSLGSGASYNEQFF. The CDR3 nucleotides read TGCGCCAGCAGCTTGGGGAGCGGGGCGTCCTACAATGAGCAGTTCTTC. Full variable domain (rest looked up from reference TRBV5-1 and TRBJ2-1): KAGVTQTPRYLIKTRGQQVTLSCSPISGHRSVSWYQQTPGQGLQFLFEYFSETQRNKGNFPGRFSGRQFSNSRSEMNVSTLELGDSALYLCASSLGSGASYNEQFFGPGTRLTVL.

The DNA for the CDR3 is TGTGCCAGCAGTTACTCCGGACTAGCTAACTACAATGAGCAGTTCTTC. This codes for CASSYSGLANYNEQFF. This chain uses TRBV6-6 with TRBJ2-1, with TRBD2 matching over 8 bases. Germline CDR1 MNHNY, CDR2 SVGAGI (reference sequence). The ends lost 0 bases at V and 3 bases at J; junction bases unmatched: 4. The CDR3 runs 16 residues.

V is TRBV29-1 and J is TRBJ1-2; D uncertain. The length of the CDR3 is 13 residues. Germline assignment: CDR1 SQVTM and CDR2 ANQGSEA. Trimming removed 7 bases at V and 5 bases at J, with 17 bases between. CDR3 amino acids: CSAPDGEWYGYTF. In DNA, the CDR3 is TGCAGCGCCCCTGACGGGGAATGGTATGGCTACACCTTC.

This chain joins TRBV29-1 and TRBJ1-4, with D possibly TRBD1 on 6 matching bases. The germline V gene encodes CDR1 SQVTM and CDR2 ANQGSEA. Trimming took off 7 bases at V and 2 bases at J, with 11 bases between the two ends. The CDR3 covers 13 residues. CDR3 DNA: TGCAGCGCCGGGGGGCGGACTAATGAAAAACTGTTTTTT. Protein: CSAGGRTNEKLFF.

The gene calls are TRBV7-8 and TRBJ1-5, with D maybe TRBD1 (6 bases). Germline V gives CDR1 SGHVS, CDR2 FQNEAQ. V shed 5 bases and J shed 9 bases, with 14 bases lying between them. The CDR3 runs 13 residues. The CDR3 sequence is CASSPRPTGPQHF. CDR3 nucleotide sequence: TGTGCCAGCAGCCCAAGACCGACAGGGCCCCAGCATTTT. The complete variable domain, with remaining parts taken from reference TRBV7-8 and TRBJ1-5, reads GAGVSQSPRYKVAKRGQDVALRCDPISGHVSLFWYQQALGQGPEFLTYFQNEAQLDKSGLPSDRFFAERPEGSVSTLKIQRTQQEDSAVYLCASSPRPTGPQHFGDGTRLSIL.

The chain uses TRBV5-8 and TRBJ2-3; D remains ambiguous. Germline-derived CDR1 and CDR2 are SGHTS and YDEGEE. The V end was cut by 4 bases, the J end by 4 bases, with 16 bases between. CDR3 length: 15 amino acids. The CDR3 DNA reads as TGTGCCAGCAGCCTTAGTCACGAGAGGCCAGATACGCAGTATTTT. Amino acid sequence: CASSLSHERPDTQYF. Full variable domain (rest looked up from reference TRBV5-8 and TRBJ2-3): EAGVTQSPTHLIKTRGQQATLRCSPISGHTSVYWYQQALGLGLQFLLWYDEGEERNRGNFPPRFSGRQFPNYSSELNVNALELEDSALYLCASSLSHERPDTQYFGPGTRLTVL.

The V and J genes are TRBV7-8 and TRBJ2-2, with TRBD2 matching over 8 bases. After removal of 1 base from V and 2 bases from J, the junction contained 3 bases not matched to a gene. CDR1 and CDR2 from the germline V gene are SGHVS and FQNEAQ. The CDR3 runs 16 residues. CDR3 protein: CASSLGSGSNTGELFF. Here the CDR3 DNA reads TGTGCCAGCAGCTTAGGAAGCGGGAGTAACACCGGGGAGCTGTTTTTT.

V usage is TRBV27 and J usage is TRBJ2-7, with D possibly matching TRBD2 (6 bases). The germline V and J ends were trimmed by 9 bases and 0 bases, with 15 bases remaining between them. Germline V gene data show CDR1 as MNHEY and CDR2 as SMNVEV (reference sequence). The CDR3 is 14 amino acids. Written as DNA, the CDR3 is TGTGCCAGACCCGTTGGCGGGACCTCCTACGAGCAGTACTTC. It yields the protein CARPVGGTSYEQYF.

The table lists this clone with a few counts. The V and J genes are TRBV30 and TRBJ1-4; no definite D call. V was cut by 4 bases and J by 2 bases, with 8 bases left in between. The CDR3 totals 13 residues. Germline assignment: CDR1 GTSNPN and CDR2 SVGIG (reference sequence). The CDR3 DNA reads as TGTGCCTGGAAGGGAGGGACTAATGAAAAACTGTTTTTT. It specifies CAWKGGTNEKLFF. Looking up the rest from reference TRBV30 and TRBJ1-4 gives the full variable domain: SQTIHQWPATLVQPVGSPLSLECTVEGTSNPNLYWYRQAAGRGLQLLFYSVGIGQISSEVPQNLSASRPQDRQFILSSKKLLLSDSGFYLCAWKGGTNEKLFFGSGTQLSVL.

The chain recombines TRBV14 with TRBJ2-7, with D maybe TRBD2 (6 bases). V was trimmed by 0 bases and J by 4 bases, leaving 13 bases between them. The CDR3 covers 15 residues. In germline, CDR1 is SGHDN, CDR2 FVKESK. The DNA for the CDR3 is TGTGCCAGCAGCCAAGACCGCGGTGGAGGGTACGAGCAGTACTTC. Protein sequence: CASSQDRGGGYEQYF.

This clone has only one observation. Written as DNA, the CDR3 is TGTGCCACCAGCAGGGACAGGGGGATTTTTACCAATCAGCCCCAGCATTTT. Protein sequence: CATSRDRGIFTNQPQHF. The chain recombines TRBV15 with TRBJ1-5; the match to TRBD1 covers 10 bases. From germline, CDR1 is LNHNV and CDR2 YYDKDF (reference sequence). CDR3 length equals 17 residues. After removal of 3 bases from V and 3 bases from J, the junction contained 8 bases not matched to a gene.

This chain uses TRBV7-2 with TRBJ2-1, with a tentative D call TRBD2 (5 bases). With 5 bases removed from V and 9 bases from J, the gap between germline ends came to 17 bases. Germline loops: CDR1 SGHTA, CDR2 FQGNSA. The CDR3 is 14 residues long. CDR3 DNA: TGTGCCAGCAGCCCTCGCACATCTCGGGGTGAGCAGTTCTTC. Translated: CASSPRTSRGEQFF.

This chain's CDR3 is CASSDPSGANVLTF. The DNA of the CDR3 is TGTGCCAGCAGTGATCCGTCTGGGGCCAACGTCCTGACTTTC. V and J are TRBV25-1 and TRBJ2-6; the D is unclear. This CDR3 comprises 14 residues. V was trimmed by 3 bases and J by 1 base, leaving 4 bases between them. CDR1 and CDR2 (germline): MGHDK, SYGVNS.

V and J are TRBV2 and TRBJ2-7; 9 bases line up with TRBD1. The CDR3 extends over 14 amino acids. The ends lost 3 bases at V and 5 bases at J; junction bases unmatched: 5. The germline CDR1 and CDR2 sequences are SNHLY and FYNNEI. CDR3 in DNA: TGTGCCAGCAGTGAGACCGGGACAGGGAACGAGCAGTACTTC. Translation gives CASSETGTGNEQYF.